The clone carrying this T cell receptor (beta chain) has more than one count but fewer than ten. Its antigen remains unidentified. The CDR3 spans 14 residues. Germline assignment: CDR1 ENHRY and CDR2 SYGVKD. J lost 4 bases, V lost 10 bases, and 13 bases had no gene match. Time point given: persistent/refractory GD, antithyroid drugs over 5 years with positive TRAb. RNA from PBMCs was the source of the TCR library. These data belong to a study of regulatory T cells in long-lasting Graves disease. Across the study: A definition of persistent Graves' disease required over 5 years of antithyroid drugs plus positive TSH receptor antibodies.

Whole-study findings and limits: Compared with new cases, persistent Graves' patients showed reduced TCR diversity. Accuracy was possibly reduced by small sample size.

To make TCR beta libraries, researchers used iRepertoire HTBI primers and Arm-PCR of CDR3 regions. TCRdb fed the multiplex PCR reads into MiXCR, producing one record per CDR3 protein. This repertoire shows under 500,000 distinct CDR3 sequences, 20% to 25% found once; its top ten account for roughly 20%. The receptor was derived from a female donor with Graves disease. J is TRBJ2-7 and V is TRBV10-3; 7 nucleotides line up with TRBD2. The sample was peripheral blood mononuclear cells (PBMCs), taken when the disease was refractory, from a patient treated with antithyroid drugs. This CDR3 is CATNSGQLLYEQYF. CDR3 DNA sequence: TGTGCCACCAATAGCGGGCAACTCCTTTACGAGCAGTACTTC.